This T cell receptor (beta chain) was recovered during a study of T cell changes during pregnancy in multiple sclerosis (dated by TCRdb to about 2019). About the investigation overall: The study examined how the T cell repertoire changed over the course of pregnancy in women with multiple sclerosis.

Details on this clone: Its recognized antigen is unknown. Per-base quality was not reported, and no clone a single base away is much larger than it.

The method behind the library was the immunoSEQ multiplex PCR assay. TCRdb re-hosts the immuneACCESS table, in-frame sequences only. Its copies lack some clones; in the studies checked, an unresolved V gene accounts for under half of them, and the cause for the rest is not known. The sample table lists tens of thousands of clones, roughly 93% of them with a count of one. More than 3% of the sample comes from the top ten. The receptor comes from a female donor with multiple sclerosis, enrolled in a pregnancy study. The sequencing used CD8+ T cells from peripheral blood mononuclear cells, collected after pregnancy.

The sequenced DNA is TGTGCCAGCAGGCGTAGAGATAGCGGGAGTTACCACAATGAGCAGTTCTTC. This is translated as CASRRRDSGSYHNEQFF. The rearranged chain carries TRBV7-9 and TRBJ2-1, with 9 central nucleotides matching TRBD2. Trimmed from V: 6 bases; trimmed from J: 5 bases; junction bases lacking a gene match: 14. From cysteine to phenylalanine, the CDR3 is 17 amino acids long. Only CDR3 DNA remains: 51 bases, in frame from the first base. Per the germline V gene (reference sequence), SEHNR is the CDR1 and FQNEAQ is the CDR2.